In this sample, the clone carrying this T cell receptor beta chain turned up many times. CDR1 is DFQATT, CDR2 SNEGSKA, per germline (reference sequence). The CDR3 has 20 amino acids. Trimming removed 3 bases from V and 2 bases from J; junction bases left unmatched: 22. The data derive from a study of blood T cells in healthy people across ages. Each sample used at least 7 million PBMCs. RNA extraction gave at least 5 micrograms of total RNA per sample. Alongside a J-beta primer mix, a sample-barcoded 5' primer served in a second PCR lasting about 6 to 11 cycles. From each sample, at least 2.5 million paired-end reads containing CDR3 were obtained. Using its own MiXCR run on the 5' RACE reads, TCRdb lists one record per CDR3 protein. This repertoire shows 630,000 or so distinct CDR3 sequences, about 30% found once; its top ten account for approximately 15%.

This clonotype was obtained from a woman of 80 years or more in good health. The chain couples TRBV20-1 to TRBJ2-3; 8 positions agree with TRBD1. Material for sequencing was blood. CDR3 bases: TGCAGTGCTAGCGCCGACAGGGGTTTTTTTTACGTAGTACACACAGATACGCAGTATTTT. The encoded protein is CSASADRGFFYVVHTDTQYF.